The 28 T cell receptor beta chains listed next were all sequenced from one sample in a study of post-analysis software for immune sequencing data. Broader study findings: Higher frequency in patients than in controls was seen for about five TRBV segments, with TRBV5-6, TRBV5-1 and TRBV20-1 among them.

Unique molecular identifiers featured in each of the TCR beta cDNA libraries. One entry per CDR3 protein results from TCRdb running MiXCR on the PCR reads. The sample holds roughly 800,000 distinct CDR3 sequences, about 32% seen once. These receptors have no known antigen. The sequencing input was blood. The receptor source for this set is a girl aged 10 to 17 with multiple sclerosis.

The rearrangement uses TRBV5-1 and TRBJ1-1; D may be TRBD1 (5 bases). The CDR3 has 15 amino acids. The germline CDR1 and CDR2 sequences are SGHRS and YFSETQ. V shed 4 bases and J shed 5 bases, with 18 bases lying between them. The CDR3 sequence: CASSQTQVALTEAFF. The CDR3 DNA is TGCGCCAGCAGCCAAACACAGGTGGCGTTAACTGAAGCTTTCTTT.

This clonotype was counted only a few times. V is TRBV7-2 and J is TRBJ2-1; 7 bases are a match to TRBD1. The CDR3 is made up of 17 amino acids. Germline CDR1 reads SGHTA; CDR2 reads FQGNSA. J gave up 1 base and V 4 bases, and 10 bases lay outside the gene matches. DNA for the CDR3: TGTGCCAGCAGCTCCCGGATCAGACAGGGTTCCTACAATGAGCAGTTCTTC. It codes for CASSSRIRQGSYNEQFF.

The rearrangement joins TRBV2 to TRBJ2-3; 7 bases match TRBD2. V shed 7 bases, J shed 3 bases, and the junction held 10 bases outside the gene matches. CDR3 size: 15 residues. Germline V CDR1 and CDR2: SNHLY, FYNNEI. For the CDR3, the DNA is TGTGCCAGCACCGCTGGCGGGAGTCGAACAGATACGCAGTATTTT. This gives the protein CASTAGGSRTDTQYF.

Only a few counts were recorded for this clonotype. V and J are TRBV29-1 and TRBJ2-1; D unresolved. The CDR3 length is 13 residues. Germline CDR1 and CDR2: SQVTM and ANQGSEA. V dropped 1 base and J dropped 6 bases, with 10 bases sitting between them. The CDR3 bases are TGCAGCGTTGAAGGGGGAATCCTCAATGAGCAGTTCTTC. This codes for CSVEGGILNEQFF.

DNA of the CDR3: TGTGCCAGCCTGGCCACCGAAGCTTTCTTT. Its protein is CASLATEAFF. The chain joins TRBV6-6 to TRBJ1-1; D gene unclear. In germline, CDR1 is MNHNY, CDR2 SVGAGI (reference sequence). V was pared by 8 bases and J by 8 bases, with 9 bases between. The CDR3 sequence is 10 residues long.

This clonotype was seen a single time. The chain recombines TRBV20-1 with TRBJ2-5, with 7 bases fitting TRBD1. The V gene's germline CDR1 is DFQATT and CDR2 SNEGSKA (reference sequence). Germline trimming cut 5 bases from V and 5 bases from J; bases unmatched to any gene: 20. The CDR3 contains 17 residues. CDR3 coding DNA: TGCAGTGCTGCAAGCCCCACTCTACAGGGGAGAGGTGAGACCCAGTACTTC. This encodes CSAASPTLQGRGETQYF.

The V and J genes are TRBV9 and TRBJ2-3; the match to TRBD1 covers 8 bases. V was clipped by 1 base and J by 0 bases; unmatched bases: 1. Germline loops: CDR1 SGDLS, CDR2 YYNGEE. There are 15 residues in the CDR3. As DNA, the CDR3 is TGTGCCAGCAGCGTACAGGGGGCTAGCACAGATACGCAGTATTTT. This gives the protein CASSVQGASTDTQYF.

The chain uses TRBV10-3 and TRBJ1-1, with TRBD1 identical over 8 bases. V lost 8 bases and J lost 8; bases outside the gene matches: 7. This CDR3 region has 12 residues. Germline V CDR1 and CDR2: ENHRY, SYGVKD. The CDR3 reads CAICPGQGEAFF. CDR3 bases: TGTGCCATCTGCCCCGGACAGGGCGAAGCTTTCTTT.

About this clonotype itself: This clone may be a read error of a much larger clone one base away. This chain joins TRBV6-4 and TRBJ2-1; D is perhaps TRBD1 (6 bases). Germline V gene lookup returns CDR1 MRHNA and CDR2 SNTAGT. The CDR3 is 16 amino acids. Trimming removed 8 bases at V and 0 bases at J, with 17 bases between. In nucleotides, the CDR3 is TGTGCCAGCGGCCAGGACAGCTTCCACTCCTACAATGAGCAGTTCTTC. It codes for CASGQDSFHSYNEQFF.

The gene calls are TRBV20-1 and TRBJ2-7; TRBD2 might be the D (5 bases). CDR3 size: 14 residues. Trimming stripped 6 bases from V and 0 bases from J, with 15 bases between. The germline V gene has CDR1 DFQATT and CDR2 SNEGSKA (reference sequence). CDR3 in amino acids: CSAPIPGSSYEQYF. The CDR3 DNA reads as TGCAGTGCCCCCATCCCGGGGAGCTCCTACGAGCAGTACTTC.

DNA for the CDR3: TGTGCCAGCCACAATACCCCCGGGACAGACAGCTCCTACGAGCAGTACTTC. Its protein is CASHNTPGTDSSYEQYF. V usage is TRBV28 and J usage is TRBJ2-7, with 7 bases matching TRBD1. This CDR3 spans 17 amino acids. The J segment lost 0 bases and the V segment lost 8 bases, leaving 16 bases of the junction unmatched. Germline CDR1 is MDHEN and CDR2 is SYDVKM.

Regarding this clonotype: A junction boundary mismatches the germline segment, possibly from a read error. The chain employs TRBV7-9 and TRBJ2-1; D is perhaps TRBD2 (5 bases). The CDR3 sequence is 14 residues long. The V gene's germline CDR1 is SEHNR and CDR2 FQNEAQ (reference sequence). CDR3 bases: TGTGTCAGCAGCGTAGATAAGCGGAACAATGAGCAGTTCTTC. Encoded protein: CVSSVDKRNNEQFF.

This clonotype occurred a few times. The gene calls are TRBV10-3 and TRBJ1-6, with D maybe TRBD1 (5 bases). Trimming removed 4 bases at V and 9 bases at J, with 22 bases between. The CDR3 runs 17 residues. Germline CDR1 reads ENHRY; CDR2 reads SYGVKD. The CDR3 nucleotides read TGTGCCATCAGTGCCACCCGGGGCGCAGGGAAGGGTTCACCCCTCCACTTT. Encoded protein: CAISATRGAGKGSPLHF.

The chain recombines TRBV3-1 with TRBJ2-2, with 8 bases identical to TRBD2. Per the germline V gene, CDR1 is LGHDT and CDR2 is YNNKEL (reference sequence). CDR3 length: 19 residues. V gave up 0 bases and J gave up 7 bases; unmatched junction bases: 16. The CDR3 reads CASSQDMGTKRETDGELFF. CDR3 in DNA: TGTGCCAGCAGCCAAGATATGGGGACTAAGCGGGAGACGGACGGGGAGCTGTTTTTT.

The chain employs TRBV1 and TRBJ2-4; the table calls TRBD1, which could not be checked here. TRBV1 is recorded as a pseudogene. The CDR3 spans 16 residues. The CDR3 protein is CTSSPYRGLPCNIQYF. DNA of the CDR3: TGCACCAGCAGCCCCTATAGGGGACTGCCCTGTAACATTCAGTACTTC.

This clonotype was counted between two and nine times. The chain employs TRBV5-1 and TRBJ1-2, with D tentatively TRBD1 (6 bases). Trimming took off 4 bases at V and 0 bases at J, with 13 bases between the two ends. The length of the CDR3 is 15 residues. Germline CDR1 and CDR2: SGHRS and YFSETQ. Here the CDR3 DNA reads TGCGCCAGCAGCCCCCTGGGGGCTACTAACTATGGCTACACCTTC. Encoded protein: CASSPLGATNYGYTF. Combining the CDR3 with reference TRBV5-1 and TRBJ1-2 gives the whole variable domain KAGVTQTPRYLIKTRGQQVTLSCSPISGHRSVSWYQQTPGQGLQFLFEYFSETQRNKGNFPGRFSGRQFSNSRSEMNVSTLELGDSALYLCASSPLGATNYGYTFGSGTRLTVV.

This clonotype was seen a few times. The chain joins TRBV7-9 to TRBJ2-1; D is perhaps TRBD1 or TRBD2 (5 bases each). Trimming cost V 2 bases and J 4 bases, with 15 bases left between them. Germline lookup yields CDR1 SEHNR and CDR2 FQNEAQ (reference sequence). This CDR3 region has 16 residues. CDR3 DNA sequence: TGTGCCAGCAGCTTATGGGCCGCGAGGGGTTACAATGAGCAGTTCTTC. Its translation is CASSLWAARGYNEQFF.

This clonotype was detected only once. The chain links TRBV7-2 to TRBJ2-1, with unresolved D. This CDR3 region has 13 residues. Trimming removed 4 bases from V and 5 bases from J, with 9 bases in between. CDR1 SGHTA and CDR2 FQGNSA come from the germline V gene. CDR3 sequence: CASSSGVHNEQFF. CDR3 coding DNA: TGTGCCAGCAGCTCCGGTGTCCACAATGAGCAGTTCTTC.

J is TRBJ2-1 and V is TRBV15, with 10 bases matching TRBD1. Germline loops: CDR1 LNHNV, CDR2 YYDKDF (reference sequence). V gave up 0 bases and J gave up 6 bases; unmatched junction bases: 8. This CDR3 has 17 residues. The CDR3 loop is CATSRDQGQGSGNEQFF. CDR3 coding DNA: TGTGCCACCAGCAGAGATCAGGGACAGGGGTCGGGCAATGAGCAGTTCTTC. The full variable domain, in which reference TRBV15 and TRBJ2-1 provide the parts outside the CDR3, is DAMVIQNPRYQVTQFGKPVTLSCSQTLNHNVMYWYQQKSSQAPKLLFHYYDKDFNNEADTPDNFQSRRPNTSFCFLDIRSPGLGDTAMYLCATSRDQGQGSGNEQFFGPGTRLTVL.

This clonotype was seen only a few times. CDR3 in amino acids: CASSHPGGEGYTF. CDR3 sequence (DNA): TGTGCCAGCAGCCACCCCGGGGGTGAGGGCTACACCTTC. This chain uses TRBV12-3 or TRBV12-4 with TRBJ1-2; tentative D call: TRBD1 (5 bases). V lost 6 bases, J lost 8 bases, and 16 bases lay in between. The CDR3 is 13 residues long.

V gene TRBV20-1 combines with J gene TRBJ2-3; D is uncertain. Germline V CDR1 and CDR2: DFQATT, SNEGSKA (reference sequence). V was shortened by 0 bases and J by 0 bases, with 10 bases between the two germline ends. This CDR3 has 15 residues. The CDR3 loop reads CSARDGGKSTDTQYF. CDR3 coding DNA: TGCAGTGCTAGAGATGGCGGAAAAAGCACAGATACGCAGTATTTT.

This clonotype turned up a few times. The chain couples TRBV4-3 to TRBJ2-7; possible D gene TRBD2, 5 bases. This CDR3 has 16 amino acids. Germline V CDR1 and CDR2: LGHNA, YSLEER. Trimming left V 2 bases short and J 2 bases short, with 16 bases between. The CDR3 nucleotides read TGCGCCAGCAGCCAAAGTTTTAGAGCGGCAACCTACGAGCAGTACTTC. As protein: CASSQSFRAATYEQYF.

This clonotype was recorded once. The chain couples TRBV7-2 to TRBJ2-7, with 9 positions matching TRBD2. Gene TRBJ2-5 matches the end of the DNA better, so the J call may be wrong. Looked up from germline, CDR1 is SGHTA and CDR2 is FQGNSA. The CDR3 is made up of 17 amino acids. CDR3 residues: CASSLGQGGGARETQYF. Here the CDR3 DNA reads TGTGCCAGCAGCTTGGGCCAAGGCGGGGGGGCGAGAGAGACCCAGTACTTC.

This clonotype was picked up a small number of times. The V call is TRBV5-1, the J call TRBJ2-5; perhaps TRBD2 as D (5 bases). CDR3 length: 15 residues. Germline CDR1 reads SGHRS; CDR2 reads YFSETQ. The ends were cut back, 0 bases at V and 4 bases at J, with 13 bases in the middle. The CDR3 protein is CASSLVFGGRETQYF. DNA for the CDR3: TGCGCCAGCAGCTTGGTTTTCGGCGGGCGAGAGACCCAGTACTTC. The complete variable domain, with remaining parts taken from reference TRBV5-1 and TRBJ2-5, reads KAGVTQTPRYLIKTRGQQVTLSCSPISGHRSVSWYQQTPGQGLQFLFEYFSETQRNKGNFPGRFSGRQFSNSRSEMNVSTLELGDSALYLCASSLVFGGRETQYFGPGTRLLVL.

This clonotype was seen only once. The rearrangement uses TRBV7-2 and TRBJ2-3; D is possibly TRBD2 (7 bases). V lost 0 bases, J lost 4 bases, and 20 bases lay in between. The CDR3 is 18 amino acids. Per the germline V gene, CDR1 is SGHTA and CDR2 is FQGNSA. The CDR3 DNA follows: TGTGCCAGCAGCTTAGCGAGGGGGGGGGCGTATAGCGCAGATACGCAGTATTTT. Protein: CASSLARGGAYSADTQYF.

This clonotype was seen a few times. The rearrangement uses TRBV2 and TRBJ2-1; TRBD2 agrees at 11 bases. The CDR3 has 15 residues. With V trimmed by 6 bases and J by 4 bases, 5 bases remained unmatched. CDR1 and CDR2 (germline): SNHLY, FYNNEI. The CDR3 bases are TGTGCCAGCAGGGTACTAGCGGGAGCGTACAATGAGCAGTTCTTC. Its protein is CASRVLAGAYNEQFF.

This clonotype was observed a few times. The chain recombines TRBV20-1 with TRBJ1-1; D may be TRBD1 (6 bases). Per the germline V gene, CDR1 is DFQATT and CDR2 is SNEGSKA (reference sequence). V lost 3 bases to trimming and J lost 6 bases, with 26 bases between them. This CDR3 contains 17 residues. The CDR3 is CSARAHNYQGQVPEAFF. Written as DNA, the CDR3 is TGCAGTGCTAGGGCACATAACTATCAGGGGCAGGTGCCTGAAGCTTTCTTT.

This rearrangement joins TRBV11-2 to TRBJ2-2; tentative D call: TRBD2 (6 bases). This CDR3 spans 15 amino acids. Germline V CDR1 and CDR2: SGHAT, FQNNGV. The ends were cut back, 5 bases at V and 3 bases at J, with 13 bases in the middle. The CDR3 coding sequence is TGTGCCAGCAGCCCGGGGGAGGTGCACACCGGGGAGCTGTTTTTT. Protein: CASSPGEVHTGELFF.